What follows are 3 T cell receptor beta chains derived from one specimen sequenced in a study of shared clonotypes between healthy human individuals. TCRdb keeps only in-frame clones here, not all; method: immunoSEQ multiplex PCR. The sample consists of roughly 410,000 clones, about 97% of them appearing once. The sample consisted of memory CD8+ T cells sorted from blood. Subset specified: CD45RO+ cells pooled with CCR7-negative TemRA cells. The receptors come from a young man in good health.

J is TRBJ1-1 and V is TRBV9; D possibly corresponds to TRBD1 (5 bases). Germline V CDR1 and CDR2: SGDLS, YYNGEE. The CDR3 is 15 amino acids. The ends were cut back, 3 bases at V and 1 base at J, with 13 bases in the middle. The DNA for the CDR3 is TGTGCCAGCAGCGCCCTGGGGGTACCGAACACTGAAGCTTTCTTT. Its translation: CASSALGVPNTEAFF.

The chain couples TRBV28 to TRBJ2-5, with D possibly called TRBD1 or TRBD2 (5 bases each). Trimming took 4 bases from V and 5 from J, leaving 5 bases between them. Germline loops: CDR1 MDHEN, CDR2 SYDVKM. The CDR3 consists of 11 residues. The CDR3 loop reads CASSWGETQYF. As DNA, the CDR3 is TGTGCCAGCAGTTGGGGGGAGACCCAGTACTTC. Supplemented by reference TRBV28 and TRBJ2-5, the full variable domain reads DVKVTQSSRYLVKRTGEKVFLECVQDMDHENMFWYRQDPGLGLRLIYFSYDVKMKEKGDIPEGYSVSREKKERFSLILESASTNQTSMYLCASSWGETQYFGPGTRLLVL.

The J gene is TRBJ2-7, the V gene TRBV28, with D possibly matching TRBD1 (6 bases). V gave up 1 base and J gave up 9 bases, with 10 bases separating them. Germline V gives CDR1 MDHEN, CDR2 SYDVKM. The CDR3 length is 12 residues. CDR3 sequence reads: CASSLLGAGQYF. The CDR3 DNA is TGTGCCAGCAGTTTATTGGGGGCAGGGCAGTACTTC. The variable domain in full, with the rest retrieved from reference TRBV28 and TRBJ2-7, is DVKVTQSSRYLVKRTGEKVFLECVQDMDHENMFWYRQDPGLGLRLIYFSYDVKMKEKGDIPEGYSVSREKKERFSLILESASTNQTSMYLCASSLLGAGQYFGPGTRLTVT.